The 27 T cell receptor beta chains presented below share a single source sample, sequenced in a study of shared clonotypes between healthy human individuals. TCRdb keeps only in-frame clones here, not all; method: immunoSEQ multiplex PCR. In the table there are about 1.1 million clones, around 82% of which are singletons. The sample taken for sequencing was memory CD4+ T cells from PBMCs. Indicated subset: CD45RA-negative fraction. All receptors derive from a man aged 18 to 30 in good health. Some clones in this sample may be carry-over from other donors' samples.

This clone was detected ten times or more. The chain joins TRBV28 to TRBJ2-1; D might be TRBD2 (5 bases). The V end was cut by 6 bases, the J end by 10 bases, with 10 bases between. CDR3 length equals 11 residues. Germline V gene sequence: CDR1 MDHEN, CDR2 SYDVKM. The CDR3 spells CASSLEAEQFF. CDR3 nucleotide sequence: TGTGCCAGCAGCTTGGAGGCAGAGCAGTTCTTC.

The chain has TRBV28 and TRBJ1-1; D not resolved. The V gene's germline CDR1 is MDHEN and CDR2 SYDVKM. Trimming cost V 1 base and J 8 bases, with 11 bases left between them. CDR3 length: 13 residues. CDR3 bases: TGTGCCAGCAGTTTATCCATGGAAGGGGAAGCTTTCTTT. This codes for CASSLSMEGEAFF.

This clone has a single count. The J gene is TRBJ2-5, the V gene TRBV30; weak D call: TRBD2 (6 bases). Trimming shortened V by 2 bases and J by 2 bases, and 15 bases separated the two germline ends. Germline V gives CDR1 GTSNPN, CDR2 SVGIG (reference sequence). The CDR3 loop spans 15 amino acids. The CDR3: CAWSRGGTGQETQYF. The DNA of the CDR3 is TGTGCCTGGAGTAGAGGAGGGACGGGGCAAGAGACCCAGTACTTC.

J is TRBJ2-3 and V is TRBV7-2; TRBD2 matches at 14 bases. V was pared by 5 bases and J by 0 bases, with 10 bases of the junction left unmatched. The CDR3 extends over 19 amino acids. CDR1 is SGHTA, CDR2 FQGNSA, per germline. For the CDR3, the DNA is TGTGCCAGCAGCCTCTCCGGGACTAGCGGGGGTTTTAGCACAGATACGCAGTATTTT. This gives the protein CASSLSGTSGGFSTDTQYF.

CDR3 region: CASSRGPQGSYEQYF. The CDR3 coding sequence is TGTGCCAGCAGCCGGGGGCCTCAGGGCTCCTACGAGCAGTACTTC. The rearrangement links TRBV9 to TRBJ2-7, with D tentatively TRBD1 or TRBD2 (6 bases each). This CDR3 has 15 residues. The germline V gene encodes CDR1 SGDLS and CDR2 YYNGEE. Trimming took 4 bases from V and 0 from J, leaving 14 bases between them. Using reference TRBV9 and TRBJ2-7 for the parts outside the CDR3, the full variable domain is DSGVTQTPKHLITATGQRVTLRCSPRSGDLSVYWYQQSLDQGLQFLIQYYNGEERAKGNILERFSAQQFPDLHSELNLSSLELGDSALYFCASSRGPQGSYEQYFGPGTRLTVT.

In its sample, this clone was seen once. The chain links TRBV5-4 to TRBJ2-5; TRBD2 matches at 7 bases. The CDR3 is made up of 14 amino acids. CDR1 and CDR2 (germline): SGHNT, YYREEE (reference sequence). V lost 4 bases and J lost 2; bases outside the gene matches: 5. The CDR3 spells CASSPGLQQETQYF. For the CDR3, the DNA is TGTGCCAGCAGCCCGGGACTACAACAAGAGACCCAGTACTTC.

The chain joins TRBV28 to TRBJ1-1, with 10 bases that match TRBD1. J gave up 3 bases and V 1 base, and 5 bases lay outside the gene matches. The CDR3 has 16 amino acids. CDR1 MDHEN and CDR2 SYDVKM come from the germline V gene. CDR3 in amino acids: CASSLLAGTGDTEAFF. In DNA, the CDR3 is TGTGCCAGCAGTTTATTGGCCGGGACAGGGGACACTGAAGCTTTCTTT.

In its sample, this clone was seen once. V is TRBV4-3 and J is TRBJ1-2; 7 nucleotides match TRBD1. Germline V gives CDR1 LGHNA, CDR2 YSLEER. The CDR3 is made up of 15 amino acids. V trimming: 2 bases; J trimming: 5 bases; junction bases outside the gene matches: 8. This CDR3 reads CASSQSSQGLYGYTF. Here the CDR3 DNA reads TGCGCCAGCAGCCAATCTTCACAGGGGCTATATGGCTACACCTTC.

This CDR3 reads CASSFEIGTEAFF. CDR3 bases: TGTGCCAGCAGCTTCGAAATTGGCACTGAAGCTTTCTTT. This chain connects TRBV11-3 to TRBJ1-1; D gene ambiguous. CDR3 length: 13 amino acids. The germline V gene encodes CDR1 SGHNT and CDR2 YENEEA. Trimming stripped 3 bases from V and 4 bases from J, with 9 bases between.

This chain links TRBV6-4 with TRBJ2-7; tentative D call: TRBD2 (6 bases). The CDR3 contains 13 residues. CDR1 and CDR2 (germline): MRHNA, SNTAGT. V lost 9 bases and J lost 4, with 16 bases in between. The CDR3 sequence: CARGEERWYEQYF. CDR3 sequence (DNA): TGTGCCAGAGGGGAGGAGCGGTGGTACGAGCAGTACTTC.

The chain couples TRBV11-2 to TRBJ2-5; a weak D match, TRBD1 (7 bases). Trimming removed 2 bases from V and 5 bases from J, with 15 bases in between. The CDR3 is 15 amino acids. Per the germline V gene, CDR1 is SGHAT and CDR2 is FQNNGV. The CDR3 sequence: CASSLQAGGRETQYF. The DNA of the CDR3 is TGTGCCAGCAGCTTACAGGCAGGGGGGCGTGAGACCCAGTACTTC.

The chain joins TRBV7-8 to TRBJ2-7; possible D gene TRBD1, 6 bases. This CDR3 region has 14 residues. V was clipped by 4 bases and J by 1 base, with 11 bases between them. Germline V gene data show CDR1 as SGHVS and CDR2 as FQNEAQ. The CDR3 nucleotides are TGTGCCAGCAGCTCAGACAGGATGTCCTACGAGCAGTACTTC. This sequence encodes CASSSDRMSYEQYF.

A few counts support this clone. The CDR3 DNA sequence: TGTGCCAGCTCGCAAGGACTAGCGGGAGCGTACAATGAGCAGTTCTTC. This gives the protein CASSQGLAGAYNEQFF. The chain has TRBV18 and TRBJ2-1, with TRBD2 matching 13 bases. Germline CDR1 is KGHSH and CDR2 is LQKENI. The CDR3 is 16 amino acids. The V gene end was trimmed by 6 bases and the J gene end by 4 bases; junction bases not matched to a gene: 6.

The sample holds a few counts of this clone. The genes are TRBV6-1 and TRBJ1-1; a weak D match, TRBD1 (5 bases). CDR1 is MNHNS, CDR2 SASEGT, per germline. The CDR3 has 15 residues. Deletions cut 2 bases from V and 4 bases from J, with 14 bases between. For the CDR3, the DNA is TGTGCCAGCAGTGAAAACCTAAGGGGCTTCACTGAAGCTTTCTTT. It specifies CASSENLRGFTEAFF.

The chain combines TRBV27 with TRBJ2-6, with 10 bases that match TRBD2. The junction had 5 bases not matched to a gene; V was cut back by 2 bases and J by 7 bases. The germline V gene encodes CDR1 MNHEY and CDR2 SMNVEV (reference sequence). The CDR3 spans 16 residues. The DNA for the CDR3 is TGTGCCAGCAGTTTACGGCTACTAGCGGGAGCCAACGTCCTGACTTTC. This translates into CASSLRLLAGANVLTF.

This chain connects TRBV6-1 to TRBJ2-3; TRBD2 matches at 10 bases. CDR3 length equals 15 residues. The germline gives CDR1 MNHNS, CDR2 SASEGT. The trim removed 2 bases at V and 4 bases at J, leaving 3 bases unmatched. CDR3 loop: CASSESLAGADTQYF. CDR3 coding DNA: TGTGCCAGCAGTGAATCGCTAGCGGGAGCAGATACGCAGTATTTT.

The CDR3: CASSQSSGRAGVYNEQFF. The DNA of the CDR3 is TGCGCCAGCAGCCAATCTAGCGGGAGGGCAGGGGTCTACAATGAGCAGTTCTTC. The V and J genes are TRBV4-3 and TRBJ2-1; 12 nucleotides match TRBD2. Germline lookup yields CDR1 LGHNA and CDR2 YSLEER. V dropped 2 bases and J dropped 3; count of bases not matched to a gene: 8. CDR3 length: 18 residues.

For this clone: A read error is possible here, since a much larger clone lies one base away. The chain recombines TRBV7-9 with TRBJ1-1; TRBD1 matches 9 bases. Trimming at V came to 5 bases and at J to 1 base, leaving 2 bases not matched to a gene. Germline V gene lookup returns CDR1 SEHNR and CDR2 FQNEAQ (reference sequence). The CDR3 spans 14 residues. The CDR3 nucleotides read TGTGCCAGCAGCCCGGGACAGGGGAACACTGAAGCTTTCTTT. As protein: CASSPGQGNTEAFF. Full variable domain (missing parts from reference TRBV7-9 and TRBJ1-1): DTGVSQNPRHKITKRGQNVTFRCDPISEHNRLYWYRQTLGQGPEFLTYFQNEAQLEKSRLLSDRFSAERPKGSFSTLEIQRTEQGDSAMYLCASSPGQGNTEAFFGQGTRLTVV.

As DNA, the CDR3 is TGTGCCTGGACCCTAGGGCTAGCGGGAGTGGCCGGGGAGCTGTTTTTT. Protein sequence: CAWTLGLAGVAGELFF. This chain uses TRBV30 with TRBJ2-2; 10 nucleotides match TRBD2. This CDR3 contains 16 residues. The V segment lost 4 bases and the J segment 6 bases; nucleotides outside the gene matches: 11. Germline V gene data show CDR1 as GTSNPN and CDR2 as SVGIG (reference sequence).

The chain combines TRBV10-3 with TRBJ2-7; TRBD2 might be the D (6 bases). Germline V gene lookup returns CDR1 ENHRY and CDR2 SYGVKD. The ends were cut back, 6 bases at V and 2 bases at J, with 8 bases in the middle. The CDR3 loop spans 12 amino acids. CDR3 sequence (DNA): TGTGCCATCAGGTCGGGAGCCTACGAGCAGTACTTC. This encodes CAIRSGAYEQYF.

Worth noting for this clone: This sequence may be a read error, since a much larger clone differs from it by one base. The sample contains more than one DNA sequence encoding this CDR3. V and J are TRBV2 and TRBJ1-1, with D unresolved. Germline V lookup: CDR1 SNHLY, CDR2 FYNNEI. The CDR3 runs to 13 residues. V was shortened by 1 base and J by 0 bases, with 3 bases between the two germline ends. The CDR3 DNA follows: TGTGCCAGCAGTGAAGAAGTGAACACTGAAGCTTTCTTT. It is translated as CASSEEVNTEAFF.

The rearrangement uses TRBV5-4 and TRBJ1-2; possibly TRBD1 for D (5 bases). V was clipped by 0 bases and J by 4 bases, with 13 bases between them. Looked up from germline, CDR1 is SGHNT and CDR2 is YYREEE (reference sequence). This CDR3 region has 15 residues. In DNA, the CDR3 is TGTGCCAGCAGCTTGGAAGGGTCAGGGAGCTATGGCTACACCTTC. Its protein is CASSLEGSGSYGYTF.

The chain carries TRBV28 and TRBJ2-5; TRBD2 matches at 11 bases. There are 14 residues in the CDR3. Germline V gives CDR1 MDHEN, CDR2 SYDVKM. V trimming: 5 bases; J trimming: 8 bases; junction bases outside the gene matches: 7. CDR3 residues: CASSALAGGPTQYF. The CDR3 bases are TGTGCCAGCAGTGCCTTAGCGGGAGGGCCAACCCAGTACTTC. Full variable domain (missing parts from reference TRBV28 and TRBJ2-5): DVKVTQSSRYLVKRTGEKVFLECVQDMDHENMFWYRQDPGLGLRLIYFSYDVKMKEKGDIPEGYSVSREKKERFSLILESASTNQTSMYLCASSALAGGPTQYFGPGTRLLVL.

The chain is built from TRBV19 and TRBJ1-3; no reliable D call. CDR3 length equals 17 residues. Germline V lookup: CDR1 LNHDA, CDR2 SQIVND (reference sequence). Trimming stripped 3 bases from V and 3 bases from J, with 18 bases between. The CDR3 reads CASSIRVRAELGNTIYF. CDR3 DNA: TGTGCCAGTAGTATCCGTGTTAGAGCGGAACTTGGAAACACCATATATTTT.

Remarks on this clone: Other DNA sequences in the same sample also yield this CDR3. V and J are TRBV5-6 and TRBJ2-1; no firm D call. Germline CDR1 and CDR2: SGHDT and YYEEEE. Trimming pared 0 bases from V and 5 bases from J, leaving 9 bases between. The CDR3 is 14 amino acids. The CDR3 protein is CASSLVGGHNEQFF. CDR3 nucleotides: TGTGCCAGCAGCTTGGTTGGTGGCCACAATGAGCAGTTCTTC.

This chain links TRBV18 with TRBJ1-2, with D perhaps matching TRBD1 (5 bases). This CDR3 is 13 amino acids long. V lost 2 bases, J lost 7 bases, and 11 bases lay in between. Germline-derived CDR1 and CDR2 are KGHSH and LQKENI. The CDR3 DNA follows: TGTGCCAGCTCACCAAGGGACCCACCTGGCTACACCTTC. Its translation is CASSPRDPPGYTF.

The genes are TRBV12-5 and TRBJ2-3; 11 bases align to TRBD1. Germline loops: CDR1 LGHNT, CDR2 FRNRAP. The CDR3 has 14 residues. Germline trimming cut 7 bases from V and 4 bases from J; bases unmatched to any gene: 4. The DNA for the CDR3 is TGTGCTAGTGCTCCGGGACAGGGGGCAGATACGCAGTATTTT. Translated, it gives CASAPGQGADTQYF. Based on the CDR3 plus reference TRBV12-5 and TRBJ2-3, the full variable domain is DARVTQTPRHKVTEMGQEVTMRCQPILGHNTVFWYRQTMMQGLELLAYFRNRAPLDDSGMPKDRFSAEMPDATLATLKIQPSEPRDSAVYFCASAPGQGADTQYFGPGTRLTVL.